This T cell receptor beta chain was sequenced in a study of shared clonotypes between healthy human individuals. Measured with immunoSEQ multiplex PCR; TCRdb has only the in-frame clones, and not every one. The sample lists more than 2,000,000 clones, roughly nine tenths occurring once. The study, taken as a whole, reports: Naive subsets generally had larger estimated richness than memory subsets.

A note on this clone: The antigen is unknown.

Between the trimmed V and J ends, which lost 6 bases and 7 bases, there was a span of 19 bases. CDR3 size: 16 residues. The germline gives CDR1 SGHTA, CDR2 FQGNSA. Material for sequencing was naive CD4+ T cells sorted from blood. The subset: CD45RA+ positively selected. The sequence was collected from a young man in good health. The J gene is TRBJ1-6, the V gene TRBV7-2, with D unclear. CDR3: CASRRSAGVGNSPLHF. Here the CDR3 DNA reads TGTGCCAGCAGGCGGTCTGCTGGGGTTGGCAATTCACCCCTCCACTTT.